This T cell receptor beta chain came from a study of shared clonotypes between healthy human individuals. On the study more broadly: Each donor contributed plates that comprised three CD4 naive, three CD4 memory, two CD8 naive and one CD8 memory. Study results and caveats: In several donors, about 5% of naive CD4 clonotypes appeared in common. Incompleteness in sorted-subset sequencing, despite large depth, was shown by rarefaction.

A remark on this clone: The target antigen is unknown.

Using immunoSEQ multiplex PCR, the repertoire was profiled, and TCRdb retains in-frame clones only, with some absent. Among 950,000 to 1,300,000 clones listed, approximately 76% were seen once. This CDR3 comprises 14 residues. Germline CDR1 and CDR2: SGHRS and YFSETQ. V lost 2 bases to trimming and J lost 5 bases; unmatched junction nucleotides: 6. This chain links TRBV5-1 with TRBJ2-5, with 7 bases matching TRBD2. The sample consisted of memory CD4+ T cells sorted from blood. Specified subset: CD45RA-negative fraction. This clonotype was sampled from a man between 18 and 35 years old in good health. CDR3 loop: CASSLSREGETQYF. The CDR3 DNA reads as TGCGCCAGCAGCTTATCTAGGGAGGGCGAGACCCAGTACTTC.